This passage covers 32 T cell receptor beta chains from one sample sequenced in a study of T cells in Graves' hyperthyroidism and ophthalmopathy. Template material for amplifying TCR beta CDR3 regions consisted of RNA transcripts. In the first-round RT-PCR of the TCR CDR3, the HTBI primer set was used. TCRdb processed the multiplex PCR reads anew with MiXCR; each CDR3 protein has one entry. The sample lists hundreds of thousands of distinct CDR3 sequences, 14% to 15% occurring once. The specimen was blood. The receptors derive from a young man with Graves' ophthalmopathy.

About this clonotype: At one boundary the junction diverges from the germline segment, which might be a read error. The J gene is TRBJ2-3, the V gene TRBV7-9; TRBD1 might be the D (5 bases). The CDR3 consists of 13 residues. CDR1 and CDR2 from the germline V gene are SEHNR and FQNEAQ (reference sequence). Here the CDR3 DNA reads TGTGCCAGCAGCTTATTAGGGGCAGATACGCGGTATTTT. Translated: CASSLLGADTRYF.

At least ten counts were recorded for this clonotype. The gene calls are TRBV11-2 and TRBJ1-2, with D possibly TRBD1 on 5 matching bases. V shed 3 bases and J shed 7 bases, with 15 bases lying between them. The germline V gene encodes CDR1 SGHAT and CDR2 FQNNGV. This CDR3 has 14 amino acids. The CDR3 sequence: CASSLMGPHAGYTF. The CDR3 DNA is TGTGCCAGCAGCTTGATGGGACCCCATGCTGGCTACACCTTC.

This clonotype has ten or more counts. The chain uses TRBV15 and TRBJ2-5; TRBD1 agrees at 11 bases. Looked up from germline, CDR1 is LNHNV and CDR2 is YYDKDF (reference sequence). J was trimmed by 4 bases and V by 3 bases; bases with no gene match: 1. The CDR3 sequence is 14 residues long. CDR3: CATSRGQGGETQYF. In nucleotides, the CDR3 is TGTGCCACCAGCAGGGGACAGGGGGGAGAGACCCAGTACTTC. Full variable domain (outside the CDR3, taken from reference TRBV15 and TRBJ2-5): DAMVIQNPRYQVTQFGKPVTLSCSQTLNHNVMYWYQQKSSQAPKLLFHYYDKDFNNEADTPDNFQSRRPNTSFCFLDIRSPGLGDTAMYLCATSRGQGGETQYFGPGTRLLVL.

Regarding this clonotype: A much larger clone differs from this one at a single base, so this may be a read error. The chain joins TRBV20-1 to TRBJ2-5; TRBD2 is a possible D gene (5 bases). CDR1 and CDR2 (germline): DFQATT, SNEGSKA (reference sequence). This CDR3 has 15 amino acids. The CDR3 loop reads CSARDWAGPQETRYF. CDR3 nucleotide sequence: TGCAGTGCTAGAGATTGGGCGGGCCCCCAAGAGACCCGGTACTTC.

Many counts were recorded for this clonotype. This chain uses TRBV6-1 with TRBJ2-5; 12 bases agree with TRBD2. Losses at the gene ends were 5 bases for V and 5 bases for J; bases not matched to a gene: 6. Germline V gives CDR1 MNHNS, CDR2 SASEGT. This CDR3 region has 15 residues. The CDR3 region is CASSLWTSGEETQYF. The DNA of the CDR3 is TGTGCCAGCAGTCTTTGGACTAGCGGGGAGGAGACCCAGTACTTC.

In its sample, this clonotype was seen many times. The rearrangement joins TRBV5-1 to TRBJ2-7; D may be TRBD2 (7 bases). CDR3 length equals 16 residues. Germline V lookup: CDR1 SGHRS, CDR2 YFSETQ. The ends were cut back, 0 bases at V and 3 bases at J, with 16 bases in the middle. CDR3 residues: CASSLGEGRGLYEQYF. The CDR3 DNA follows: TGCGCCAGCAGCTTGGGGGAGGGTCGGGGGCTCTACGAGCAGTACTTC.

The sample holds many counts of this clonotype. CDR3 nucleotides: TGTGCCTCACAGGGGGCCTCGTACAATGAGCAGTTCTTC. Protein: CASQGASYNEQFF. The V gene is TRBV24-1, the J gene TRBJ2-1; 9 bases align to TRBD1. The germline V gene encodes CDR1 KGHDR and CDR2 SFDVKD. V gave up 12 bases and J gave up 4 bases; unmatched junction bases: 6. The CDR3 runs to 13 residues.

This clonotype has more than one count but fewer than ten. The chain has TRBV19 and TRBJ1-2; a possible D gene is TRBD1 (5 bases). CDR1 and CDR2 from the germline V gene are LNHDA and SQIVND (reference sequence). The CDR3 is 14 residues long. Trimming cost V 8 bases and J 4 bases, with 17 bases left between them. DNA of the CDR3: TGTGCCAGTGGCCGCCCCGGGGACGCCTATGGCTACACCTTC. Protein product: CASGRPGDAYGYTF.

In its sample, this clonotype was seen many times. The chain recombines TRBV2 with TRBJ1-3, with unresolved D. V was trimmed by 8 bases and J by 4 bases, leaving 12 bases between them. CDR3 length: 13 residues. Germline CDR1 reads SNHLY; CDR2 reads FYNNEI. DNA for the CDR3: TGTGCCAGCGGATTATGGACGGGAAACACCATATATTTT. This codes for CASGLWTGNTIYF.

In DNA, the CDR3 is TGTGCCACCAGTGGGATTAGGTTGAGCACAGATACGCAGTATTTT. Translation gives CATSGIRLSTDTQYF. V gene TRBV24-1 combines with J gene TRBJ2-3; D unclear. Germline CDR1 reads KGHDR; CDR2 reads SFDVKD. The CDR3 is 15 amino acids. The V gene lost 5 bases and the J gene lost 0 bases, with 11 bases spanning the gap.

This clonotype was detected many times. This chain joins TRBV6-1 and TRBJ1-5, with D possibly being TRBD1 (5 bases). Germline CDR1 is MNHNS and CDR2 is SASEGT. With 7 bases removed from V and 2 bases from J, the gap between germline ends came to 12 bases. The CDR3 is 14 amino acids. The CDR3 sequence is CASILTGGNQPQHF. DNA for the CDR3: TGTGCCAGCATTCTAACGGGGGGCAATCAGCCCCAGCATTTT.

This clonotype came up many times. The chain uses TRBV2 and TRBJ2-6; 8 positions match TRBD1. Germline CDR1 reads SNHLY; CDR2 reads FYNNEI. CDR3 size: 20 residues. Trimming at V came to 6 bases and at J to 4 bases, leaving 20 bases not matched to a gene. The CDR3 protein is CASSPPPGGDHHLGANVLTF. The CDR3, as DNA: TGTGCCAGCAGCCCCCCCCCAGGGGGCGACCACCACCTGGGGGCCAACGTCCTGACTTTC. Together with reference TRBV2 and TRBJ2-6, the CDR3 gives the full variable domain: EPEVTQTPSHQVTQMGQEVILRCVPISNHLYFYWYRQILGQKVEFLVSFYNNEISEKSEIFDDQFSVERPDGSNFTLKIRSTKLEDSAMYFCASSPPPGGDHHLGANVLTFGAGSRLTVL.

This clonotype was counted between two and nine times. This sequence may be a read error, since a much larger clone differs from it by one base. This rearrangement joins TRBV25-1 to TRBJ2-3, with a possible D match to TRBD1 (6 bases). In germline, CDR1 is MGHDK, CDR2 SYGVNS. Deletions cut 6 bases from V and 5 bases from J, with 9 bases between. There are 12 residues in the CDR3. CDR3 bases: TGTGCCAGCAGACAGGGTGTAGATACGCAGTATTTT. This translates into CASRQGVDTQYF.

Ten or more counts support this clonotype. This rearrangement joins TRBV29-1 to TRBJ2-1, with 9 bases that match TRBD2. Looked up from germline, CDR1 is SQVTM and CDR2 is ANQGSEA. The CDR3 length is 13 residues. Losses at the gene ends were 8 bases for V and 4 bases for J; bases not matched to a gene: 6. The CDR3 spells CSTWTSAYNEQFF. In DNA, the CDR3 is TGCAGCACCTGGACTAGCGCGTACAATGAGCAGTTCTTC.

This clonotype was observed a handful of times. The chain has TRBV30 and TRBJ2-5; D is possibly TRBD2 (5 bases). CDR1 and CDR2 (germline): GTSNPN, SVGIG (reference sequence). Trimming pared 4 bases from V and 1 base from J, leaving 13 bases between. This CDR3 contains 14 residues. This CDR3 is CAWTSGAGQETQYF. The DNA of the CDR3 is TGTGCCTGGACCAGCGGAGCTGGCCAAGAGACCCAGTACTTC.

This clonotype was seen at least ten times. J is TRBJ1-3 and V is TRBV28, with TRBD1 matching over 10 bases. Looked up from germline, CDR1 is MDHEN and CDR2 is SYDVKM. This CDR3 has 16 amino acids. J was trimmed by 2 bases and V by 1 base; bases with no gene match: 2. For the CDR3, the DNA is TGTGCCAGCAGTTTATCGACAGGGGGCACTGGAAACACCATATATTTT. It translates to CASSLSTGGTGNTIYF.

This clonotype was counted between two and nine times. The V call is TRBV29-1, the J call TRBJ2-4, with 8 bases lining up with TRBD2. The CDR3 has 12 residues. Germline-derived CDR1 and CDR2 are SQVTM and ANQGSEA. V dropped 7 bases and J dropped 8; count of bases not matched to a gene: 7. CDR3 nucleotides: TGCAGCGCTCGAGCGGGAGCGGACATTCAGTACTTC. Translating it yields CSARAGADIQYF.

This clonotype has at least ten counts. The V call is TRBV7-9, the J call TRBJ2-1; unclear D gene. Germline values: CDR1 SEHNR, CDR2 FQNEAQ (reference sequence). The V end was cut by 1 base, the J end by 9 bases, with 13 bases between. This CDR3 contains 14 residues. The CDR3 coding sequence is TGTGCCAGCAGCTTAGTGGCTGCCATGGGTGAGCAGTTCTTC. The encoded protein is CASSLVAAMGEQFF.

There are many counts of this clonotype. The rearrangement uses TRBV3-1 and TRBJ1-5; no definite D call. Germline V gene data show CDR1 as LGHDT and CDR2 as YNNKEL (reference sequence). Trimming removed 0 bases from V and 7 bases from J, with 7 bases in between. The CDR3 contains 13 residues. The CDR3 DNA is TGTGCCAGCAGCCAAGATGGGGAACAGCCCCAGCATTTT. It is translated as CASSQDGEQPQHF.

Many counts were recorded for this clonotype. The V call is TRBV5-6, the J call TRBJ1-2, with D possibly being TRBD1 (5 bases). V lost 2 bases and J lost 5, with 16 bases in between. The germline CDR1 and CDR2 sequences are SGHDT and YYEEEE. The CDR3 has 15 residues. The CDR3 coding sequence is TGTGCCAGCAGCTTACCCTACGGGGGGGGATATGGCTACACCTTC. It encodes CASSLPYGGGYGYTF.

This clonotype has at least ten counts. The chain joins TRBV27 to TRBJ2-7, with D unclear. V gave up 6 bases and J gave up 3 bases, with 9 bases separating them. The CDR3 runs to 12 residues. Germline V gene data show CDR1 as MNHEY and CDR2 as SMNVEV (reference sequence). CDR3 DNA sequence: TGTGCCAGCAGCCGCACCCGCTACGAGCAGTACTTC. Translated: CASSRTRYEQYF.

Comments on this clonotype: Since a much larger clone is just one base distant, this may be a read error. The chain is built from TRBV11-2 and TRBJ2-1, with 10 bases lining up with TRBD2. The length of the CDR3 is 15 residues. Germline V CDR1 and CDR2: SGHAT, FQNNGV. V shed 7 bases, J shed 8 bases, and the junction held 11 bases outside the gene matches. The CDR3, as DNA: TGTGCCAGCACCAAAGGGCCAGCGGGAGGGTATGAGCAGTTCTTC. This gives the protein CASTKGPAGGYEQFF.

This clonotype was detected ten times or more. This chain links TRBV20-1 with TRBJ2-2; D might be TRBD1 or TRBD2, each matching 5 bases. The CDR3 is 14 residues long. Germline V lookup: CDR1 DFQATT, CDR2 SNEGSKA (reference sequence). The V gene lost 3 bases and the J gene lost 4 bases, with 12 bases spanning the gap. The CDR3 sequence: CSARAGTLTGELFF. CDR3 nucleotides: TGCAGTGCTAGGGCCGGGACCCTCACCGGGGAGCTGTTTTTT.

This rearrangement joins TRBV5-1 to TRBJ2-5, with 8 bases fitting TRBD1. This CDR3 has 13 residues. Germline assignment: CDR1 SGHRS and CDR2 YFSETQ. The junction had 4 bases not matched to a gene; V was cut back by 4 bases and J by 5 bases. The CDR3 DNA sequence: TGCGCCAGCAGCATGGACAGGGTCGAGACCCAGTACTTC. Translating it yields CASSMDRVETQYF.

This sequence joins TRBV24-1 and TRBJ1-5, with D possibly TRBD1 on 5 matching bases. From germline, CDR1 is KGHDR and CDR2 SFDVKD. The CDR3 sequence is 15 residues long. Trimming shortened V by 7 bases and J by 7 bases, and 19 bases separated the two germline ends. CDR3 sequence: CATSRDPAGRQPQHF. The CDR3 DNA follows: TGTGCCACCAGCAGAGATCCAGCAGGGAGGCAGCCCCAGCATTTT.

The chain recombines TRBV7-9 with TRBJ2-3; D remains ambiguous. Trimming removed 1 base at V and 0 bases at J, with 8 bases between. The germline gives CDR1 SEHNR, CDR2 FQNEAQ (reference sequence). The CDR3 length is 15 residues. Here the CDR3 reads CASSLVGQSTDTQYF. As DNA, the CDR3 is TGTGCCAGCAGCTTAGTAGGCCAGAGCACAGATACGCAGTATTTT.

V usage is TRBV20-1 and J usage is TRBJ1-5; 8 bases line up with TRBD1. The CDR3 loop spans 14 amino acids. J gave up 6 bases and V 2 bases, and 6 bases lay outside the gene matches. In germline, CDR1 is DFQATT, CDR2 SNEGSKA (reference sequence). This chain's CDR3 is CSARPGTGGQPQHF. CDR3 DNA sequence: TGCAGTGCTAGACCCGGGACAGGCGGTCAGCCCCAGCATTTT.

This clonotype was seen a handful of times. The chain couples TRBV12-5 to TRBJ2-7, with TRBD1 matching over 9 bases. The CDR3 covers 15 residues. V trimming: 1 base; J trimming: 5 bases; junction bases outside the gene matches: 6. CDR1 and CDR2 from the germline V gene are LGHNT and FRNRAP. CDR3 loop: CASGLGGTGKDEQYF. The CDR3 DNA follows: TGTGCTAGTGGTTTGGGAGGGACAGGGAAAGACGAGCAGTACTTC.

This clonotype occurred a few times. The chain combines TRBV20-1 with TRBJ2-2, with a tentative D call TRBD1 (6 bases). The V and J ends lost 2 bases and 8 bases respectively, with 21 bases between them. The CDR3 runs 16 residues. Germline V gene sequence: CDR1 DFQATT, CDR2 SNEGSKA (reference sequence). The DNA for the CDR3 is TGCAGTGCTAGAAATCGACTGGCAGGGGAAACAGGGGAGCTGTTTTTT. Encoded protein: CSARNRLAGETGELFF.

Regarding this clonotype: This may stem from a read error, because a much larger clone lies one nucleotide away. The chain is built from TRBV2 and TRBJ2-1, with D possibly matching TRBD2 (6 bases). From germline, CDR1 is SNHLY and CDR2 FYNNEI. The CDR3 spans 18 residues. The CDR3 DNA is TGTGCCAGCAGTGACTCTATGGTAGCGGTCCACTCCTACAGTGAGCAGTTCTTC. Translated: CASSDSMVAVHSYSEQFF.

This clonotype was seen repeatedly, ten times or more. The chain employs TRBV12-3 or TRBV12-4 and TRBJ2-1; D is ambiguous. The CDR3 is 12 amino acids. With 2 bases removed from V and 16 bases from J, the gap between germline ends came to 15 bases. The CDR3 protein is CASSLSTMSPFF. CDR3 nucleotides: TGTGCCAGCAGTTTATCCACAATGAGCCCCTTCTTC.

This clonotype turned up a few times. CDR3: CASSPLWGNSPLHF. The CDR3 DNA sequence: TGTGCCAGCAGTCCCCTGTGGGGGAATTCACCCCTCCACTTT. V is TRBV25-1 and J is TRBJ1-6, with TRBD1 as a possible D gene (5 bases). Trimming shortened V by 5 bases and J by 7 bases, and 12 bases separated the two germline ends. CDR3 length: 14 residues. Germline-derived CDR1 and CDR2 are MGHDK and SYGVNS.